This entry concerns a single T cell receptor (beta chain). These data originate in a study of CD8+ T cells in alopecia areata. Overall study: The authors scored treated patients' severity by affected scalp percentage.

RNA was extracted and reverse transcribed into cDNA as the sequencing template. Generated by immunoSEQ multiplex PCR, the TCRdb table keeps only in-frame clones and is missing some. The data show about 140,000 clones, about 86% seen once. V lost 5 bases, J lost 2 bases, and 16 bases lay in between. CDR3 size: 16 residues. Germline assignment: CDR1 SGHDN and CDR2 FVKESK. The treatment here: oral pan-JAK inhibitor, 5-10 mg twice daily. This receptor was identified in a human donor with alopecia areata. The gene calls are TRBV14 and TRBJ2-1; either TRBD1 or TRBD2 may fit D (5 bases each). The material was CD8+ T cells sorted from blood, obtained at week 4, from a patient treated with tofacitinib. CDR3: CASSDGTHSPYNEQFF. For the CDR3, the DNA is TGTGCCAGCAGCGACGGGACCCACAGCCCCTACAATGAGCAGTTCTTC.